The rows below give T cell receptor beta chains drawn from one sample of a study of naive and memory T cell subsets. TCRdb re-called the UMI-ligation and nested PCR reads through MiXCR, storing one row per CDR3 protein. The data hold 130,000 to 150,000 distinct CDR3 sequences, with 15% to 20% observed a single time. The sequencing sample was made of naive CD4+ T cells from blood. These receptors came from a human donor in good health. The CDR3 runs from the conserved cysteine through the conserved F or W. The D gene is left open where the match is weak. Part of the rows lack a size; the others show once, few, many or a class for expanded clones.

v_call	clone_size	d_call	j_call	cdr3_nt	cdr3_aa
TRBV6-5	-	-	TRBJ1-1	TGTGCCAGCAGGCCACTCCTAACTACAGGGAACACTGAAGCTTTCTTT	CASRPLLTTGNTEAFF
TRBV10-3	-	-	TRBJ2-2	TGTGCCATCCGCCCCCAGGGTCGTCACACCGGGGAGCTGTTTTTT	CAIRPQGRHTGELFF
TRBV10-2	-	TRBD2	TRBJ2-1	TGCGCCAGCAGTCTAGCGGGAGGGCCTTTTTCTCGTCATGAGCAGTTCTTC	CASSLAGGPFSRHEQFF
TRBV7-9	-	-	TRBJ2-1	TGTGCCAGCAGCTTAGCGGAGTTTTCCTACAATGAGCAGTTCTTC	CASSLAEFSYNEQFF
TRBV12-3/TRBV12-4	many	TRBD1	TRBJ2-5	TGTGCCAGCAGTTCTACAGGGGTGGAGACCCAGTACTTC	CASSSTGVETQYF
TRBV27	few	-	TRBJ2-4	TGTGCCAGCAGCTCAGGGGGGATTGATAACATTCAGTACTTC	CASSSGGIDNIQYF
TRBV29-1	many	TRBD2	TRBJ2-7	TGCAGCGTTGAAGAGCGGACTAGCTCCTACGAGCAGTACTTC	CSVEERTSSYEQYF
TRBV29-1	-	TRBD1	TRBJ2-3	TGCAGCGCCCAGGACAGGGGGGCCTTCCTTGGCACAGATACGCAGTATTTT	CSAQDRGAFLGTDTQYF
TRBV5-1	few	TRBD1	TRBJ2-1	TGCGCCAGCAGCAGCTGGACAGGGAACAATGAGCAGTTCTTC	CASSSWTGNNEQFF
TRBV10-3	few	TRBD1	TRBJ1-1	TGTGCCATCAGTGGACAGGGTCCCACTGAAGCTTTCTTT	CAISGQGPTEAFF
TRBV19	-	TRBD1	TRBJ1-2	TGTGCCACCAGAGCTTCGGGACAGGGGAATGGCTACACCTTC	CATRASGQGNGYTF
TRBV20-1	-	TRBD2	TRBJ2-7	TGCAGTGCTGAGCGCGGACTAGCGGGAGCCGGGGAGCAGTACTTC	CSAERGLAGAGEQYF
TRBV15	few	-	TRBJ2-7	TGTGCCACCAGCAACCGGGACTGGAAATACGAGCAGTACTTC	CATSNRDWKYEQYF
TRBV27	many	TRBD2	TRBJ2-4	TGTGCCAGCAGTTTAGGGACTAATGACATTCAGTACTTC	CASSLGTNDIQYF
TRBV7-9	-	-	TRBJ2-4	TGTGCCAGCAGCTTAGATTACGGGAAAAACATTCAGTACTTC	CASSLDYGKNIQYF
TRBV29-1	many	TRBD1	TRBJ1-2	TGCAGCGTTGGCCAGGGGGACTATGGCTACACCTTC	CSVGQGDYGYTF
TRBV6-2/TRBV6-3	-	-	TRBJ1-5	TGTGCCAGCAGTCCCTACTCGACAGGCCGACAGCCCCAGCATTTT	CASSPYSTGRQPQHF
TRBV5-1	-	TRBD2	TRBJ2-7	TGCGCCAGCAGCCCCTGGACTAGCGGGAGCTACGAGCAGTACTTC	CASSPWTSGSYEQYF
TRBV7-2	-	TRBD2	TRBJ2-3	TGTGCCAGCAGCACGGGACTAGCGGGCCTTCCACTCCTTAGCACAGATACGCAGTATTTT	CASSTGLAGLPLLSTDTQYF
TRBV20-1	few	TRBD2	TRBJ2-3	TGCAGTGCTAGAGTGGGCCTAGCGGGAGGCACGGGGACAGATACGCAGTATTTT	CSARVGLAGGTGTDTQYF
TRBV4-3	-	-	TRBJ2-6	TGCGCCAGCAGCCACTCGGGATCTGGGGCCAACGTCCTGACTTTC	CASSHSGSGANVLTF
TRBV7-9	once	TRBD1	TRBJ2-1	TGTGCCAGCAGCGAAAGACAGGGGACTTACAATGAGCAGTTCTTC	CASSERQGTYNEQFF
TRBV4-1	few	TRBD2	TRBJ2-1	TGCGCCAGCAGCCACCCACTAGCGGGGTATGAGCAGTTCTTC	CASSHPLAGYEQFF
TRBV3-1	many	-	TRBJ2-3	TGTGCCAGCAGCCAAACTTCTGGGTCAGATACGCAGTATTTT	CASSQTSGSDTQYF
TRBV24-1	-	-	TRBJ2-2	TGTGCCACCAGACAGGGTAACACCGGGGAGCTGTTTTTT	CATRQGNTGELFF
TRBV7-8	few	TRBD1	TRBJ2-5	TGTGCCAGCAGCCACGGGACAGAAGAGACCCAGTACTTC	CASSHGTEETQYF
TRBV28	few	-	TRBJ2-3	TGTGCCAGCACCTCACTAGGGGGAGTTGGTCCAGATACGCAGTATTTT	CASTSLGGVGPDTQYF
TRBV5-1	few	-	TRBJ1-2	TGCGCCAGCAGCGAACAGGGTTGGCGCTATGGCTACACCTTC	CASSEQGWRYGYTF
TRBV10-3	few	TRBD1	TRBJ1-1	TGTGCCATCAGAGAAACCGGGACAGTGGGTGAAGCTTTCTTT	CAIRETGTVGEAFF
TRBV6-2/TRBV6-3	once	-	TRBJ2-2	TGTGCCAGCGGTGGGAGTTGGAACACCGGGGAGCTGTTTTTT	CASGGSWNTGELFF
TRBV29-1	few	-	TRBJ1-3	TGCAGCGTGAGGGATATGAGTTCCAGAGGAAACACCATATATTTT	CSVRDMSSRGNTIYF
TRBV28	few	-	TRBJ2-1	TGTGCCAGCAGTAAACCCTGGAGCTCCTACAATGAGCAGTTCTTC	CASSKPWSSYNEQFF
TRBV20-1	few	-	TRBJ2-7	TGCAGTGCTAGGGAAGGGCCCCACGAGCAGTACTTC	CSAREGPHEQYF
TRBV19	-	-	TRBJ2-5	TGTGCCAGTAGCCCGACAGGTCAAGAGACCCAGTACTTC	CASSPTGQETQYF
TRBV20-1	few	-	TRBJ2-3	TGCAGTGCTAGTTGGGGGGATACGCAGTATTTT	CSASWGDTQYF
TRBV12-1	-	-	TRBJ1-1	TGTGCCAGCAGCTTTCCCGGGGGTAACACTGAAGCTTTCTTT	CASSFPGGNTEAFF
TRBV5-4	few	TRBD1	TRBJ1-1	TGTGCCAGCAGCTTGGCACAGGGGATCACTGAAGCTTTCTTT	CASSLAQGITEAFF